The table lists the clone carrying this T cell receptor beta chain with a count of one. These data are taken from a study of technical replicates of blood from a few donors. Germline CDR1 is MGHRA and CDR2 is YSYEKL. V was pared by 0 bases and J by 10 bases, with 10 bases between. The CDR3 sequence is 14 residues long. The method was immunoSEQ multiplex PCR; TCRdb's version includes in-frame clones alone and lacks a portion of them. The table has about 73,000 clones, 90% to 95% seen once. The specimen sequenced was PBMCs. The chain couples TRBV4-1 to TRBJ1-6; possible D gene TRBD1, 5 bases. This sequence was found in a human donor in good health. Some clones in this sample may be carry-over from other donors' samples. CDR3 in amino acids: CASSQDRGSSPLHF. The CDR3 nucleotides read TGCGCCAGCAGCCAAGACCGGGGGAGCTCACCCCTCCACTTT.